This T cell receptor (beta chain) came from a study of control samples from healthy donors and cancer patients. Germline CDR1 LNHNV, CDR2 YYDKDF (reference sequence). The V and J ends lost 0 bases and 4 bases respectively, with 6 bases between them. The CDR3 consists of 13 residues. Clones were read by immunoSEQ multiplex PCR, and TCRdb kept only the in-frame ones, dropping some. The table records tens of thousands of clones, roughly 90% of them present only once. This chain connects TRBV15 to TRBJ1-1; D remains unclear. The sequence was collected from a woman in her forties or fifties in good health. Sequencing was done on a sample of blood. CDR3 nucleotide sequence: TGTGCCACCAGCAGAGATTTTCGCACTGAAGCTTTCTTT. Protein product: CATSRDFRTEAFF. Based on the CDR3 plus reference TRBV15 and TRBJ1-1, the full variable domain is DAMVIQNPRYQVTQFGKPVTLSCSQTLNHNVMYWYQQKSSQAPKLLFHYYDKDFNNEADTPDNFQSRRPNTSFCFLDIRSPGLGDTAMYLCATSRDFRTEAFFGQGTRLTVV.